The sequence of this T cell receptor beta chain was determined in a study of cytomegalovirus exposure and HLA in healthy donors. Study overall: The use of the same platform for the roughly 120 validation repertoires and the 650 to 850 first-cohort repertoires was reported by a later analysis.

The CDR3 consists of 16 residues. With V trimmed by 5 bases and J by 0 bases, 7 bases remained unmatched. Germline V gives CDR1 SGHRS, CDR2 YFSETQ. A remark on this clone: Antigen: not known.

The data were produced by immunoSEQ multiplex PCR, yet TCRdb's version contains in-frame clones alone and is incomplete. The sample consists of 85,000 to 120,000 clones, about 94% of them appearing once. Study-wide points: Most TCR sequences showed up rarely, but some public TCRs showed up in many donors.

V usage is TRBV5-1 and J usage is TRBJ2-3; 9 bases line up with TRBD2. What was sequenced was PBMCs. The origin of this receptor is a woman younger than 35 in good health and CMV-seronegative. CDR3 nucleotides: TGCGCCAGCAGGGGACTAGCACGTACTAGCACAGATACGCAGTATTTT. Protein sequence: CASRGLARTSTDTQYF.